This T cell receptor (beta chain) comes out of a study of blood T cells in healthy people across ages. Study-level points and caveats: It was the long-lived donors that had more naive CD4+ cells and higher diversity than aged donors.

This CDR3 spans 20 amino acids. The V and J ends lost 4 bases and 2 bases, in that order; junction bases with no gene match: 13. Germline loops: CDR1 MDHEN, CDR2 SYDVKM. Primers used in a second PCR of roughly 7 to 12 cycles were a sample-barcoded 5' primer and a J-beta primer mix. TCRdb re-derived calls from the 5' RACE reads in MiXCR, one entry per CDR3 protein. This table has over 950,000 distinct CDR3 sequences, roughly 51% appearing once. This clonotype was seen a handful of times. Antigen specificity is unknown. The rearrangement links TRBV28 to TRBJ2-6; 11 positions match TRBD1. What was sequenced was blood. This sequence originates from a woman aged 55-69 years in good health. The CDR3 loop is CASSSPRGDRGTPGANVLTF. Written as DNA, the CDR3 is TGTGCCAGCAGTTCCCCCAGAGGGGACAGGGGGACACCTGGGGCCAACGTCCTGACTTTC.